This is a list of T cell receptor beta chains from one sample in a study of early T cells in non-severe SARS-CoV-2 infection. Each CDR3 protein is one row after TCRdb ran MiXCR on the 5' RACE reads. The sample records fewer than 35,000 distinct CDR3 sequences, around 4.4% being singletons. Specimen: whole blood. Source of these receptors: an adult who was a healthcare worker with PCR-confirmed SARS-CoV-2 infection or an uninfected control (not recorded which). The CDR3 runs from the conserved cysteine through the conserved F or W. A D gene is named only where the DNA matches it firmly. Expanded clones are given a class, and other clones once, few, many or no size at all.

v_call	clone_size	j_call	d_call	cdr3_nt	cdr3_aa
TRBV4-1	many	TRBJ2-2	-	TGCGCCAGCAGCCCGATGAACACCGGGGAGCTGTTTTTT	CASSPMNTGELFF
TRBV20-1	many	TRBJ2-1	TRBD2	TGCAGTGCTTCTCTAGCGGGAGGCAATGAGCAGTTCTTC	CSASLAGGNEQFF
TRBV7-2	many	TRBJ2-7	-	TGTGCCAGCAGCCCCTACCAGGCAACTTGGTACTTC	CASSPYQATWYF
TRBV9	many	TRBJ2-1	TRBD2	TGTGCCAGCAGCGCCTCCTCGGCAGGGACTAGCGGGAATGAGGAGCAGTTCTTC	CASSASSAGTSGNEEQFF
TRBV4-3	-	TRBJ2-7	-	TGCGCCAGCAGCCAAGGTTTAGAGGGGCCTTACGAGCAGTACTTC	CASSQGLEGPYEQYF
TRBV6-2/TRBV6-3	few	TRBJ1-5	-	TGTGCCAGCAGTTTGGGGGAAAGCAATCAGCCCCAGCATTTT	CASSLGESNQPQHF
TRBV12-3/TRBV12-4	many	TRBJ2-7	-	TGTGCCAGCAGCTCACAGGGCTACGAGCAGTACTTC	CASSSQGYEQYF
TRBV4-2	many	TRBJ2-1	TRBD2	TGTGCCAGCAGCCAAGTGGCGGGAGGGGCCCTTTACAATGAGCAGTTCTTC	CASSQVAGGALYNEQFF
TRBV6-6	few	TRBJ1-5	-	TGTGCCAGCAGTTACACCCAGGGGCTGCGCAATCAGCCCCAGCATTTT	CASSYTQGLRNQPQHF
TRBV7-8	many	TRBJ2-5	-	TGTGCCAGCAGCTTAGGGGGTCATGTGGCGGAGACCCAGTACTTC	CASSLGGHVAETQYF
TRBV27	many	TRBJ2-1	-	TGTGCCAGCAGCTACAACCCCGGGACCGGGGTTGGCGAGCAGTTCTTC	CASSYNPGTGVGEQFF
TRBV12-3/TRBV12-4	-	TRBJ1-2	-	TGTGCCAGCAGTATAAACCCTGGGGCAGGGCTTGCTGGCTACACCTTC	CASSINPGAGLAGYTF
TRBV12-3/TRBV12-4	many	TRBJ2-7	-	TGTGCCAGCAGTAACCGTTACGAGCAGTACTTC	CASSNRYEQYF
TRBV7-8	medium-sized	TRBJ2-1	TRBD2	TGTGCCAGCAGCCCGGGACTAGCGGGAGCCGCTGAGCAGTTCTTC	CASSPGLAGAAEQFF
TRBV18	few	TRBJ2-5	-	TGTGCCAGCTCACGGGGCCCCTGGGGGCAAGAGACCCAGTACTTC	CASSRGPWGQETQYF
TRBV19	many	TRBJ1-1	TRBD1	TGTGCCAGCAAAGGACAGGGGATGAACACTGAAGCTTTCTTT	CASKGQGMNTEAFF
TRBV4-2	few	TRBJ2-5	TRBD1	TGTGCCAGCAGCCAAGTTACAGGGGGCACAGAGACCCAGTACTTC	CASSQVTGGTETQYF
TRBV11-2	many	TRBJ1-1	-	TGTGCCAGCAGCTTAGGAATGGGTCTCCCTGAAGCTTTCTTT	CASSLGMGLPEAFF
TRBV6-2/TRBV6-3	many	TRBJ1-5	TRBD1	TGTGCCAGCAGTTACTCGATAGGGGGCCGGCAGCCCCAGCATTTT	CASSYSIGGRQPQHF
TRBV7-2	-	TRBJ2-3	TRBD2	TGTGCCAGCCCAAGCGGGAGTACAGATACGCAGTATTTT	CASPSGSTDTQYF
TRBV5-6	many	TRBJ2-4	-	TGTGCCAGCAGCCTAAGGGGATTAGCCAAAAACATTCAGTACTTC	CASSLRGLAKNIQYF
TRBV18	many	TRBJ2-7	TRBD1	TGTGCCAGCTCACTGGGCGCTTGGGACAGGCCCTACGAGCAGTACTTC	CASSLGAWDRPYEQYF
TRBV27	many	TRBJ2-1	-	TGTGCCAGCAGTTTGCGGCGGGATTACTACAATGAGCAGTTCTTC	CASSLRRDYYNEQFF
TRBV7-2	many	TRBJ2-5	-	TGTGCCAGCAGCCTAGCCTATGGGGAGACCCAGTACTTC	CASSLAYGETQYF
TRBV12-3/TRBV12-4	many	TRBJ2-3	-	TGTGCCAGCAGTTTCTCAGGGGATACGCAGTATTTT	CASSFSGDTQYF
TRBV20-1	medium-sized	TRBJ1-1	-	TGCAGTGCTCGAGTTACCGGGACCCAGGGGACTGAAGCTTTCTTT	CSARVTGTQGTEAFF
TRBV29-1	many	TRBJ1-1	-	TGCAGCGCAAGCCACGGGGAGATGAACACTGAAGCTTTCTTT	CSASHGEMNTEAFF
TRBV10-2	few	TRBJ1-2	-	TGCGCCAGCGGGGATGTGTATGGCTACACCTTC	CASGDVYGYTF